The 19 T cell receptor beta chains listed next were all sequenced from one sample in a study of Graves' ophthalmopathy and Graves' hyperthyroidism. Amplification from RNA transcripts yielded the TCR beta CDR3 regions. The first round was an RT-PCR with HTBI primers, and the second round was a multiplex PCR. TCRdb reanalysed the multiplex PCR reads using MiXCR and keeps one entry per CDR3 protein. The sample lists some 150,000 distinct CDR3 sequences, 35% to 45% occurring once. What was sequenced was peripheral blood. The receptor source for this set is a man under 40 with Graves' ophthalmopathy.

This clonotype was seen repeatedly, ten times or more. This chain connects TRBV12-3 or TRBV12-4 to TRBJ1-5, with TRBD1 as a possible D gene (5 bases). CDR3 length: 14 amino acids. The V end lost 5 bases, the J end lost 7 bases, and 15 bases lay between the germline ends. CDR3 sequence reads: CASSTDRSSQPQHF. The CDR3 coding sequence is TGTGCCAGCAGTACAGACAGATCAAGCCAGCCCCAGCATTTT.

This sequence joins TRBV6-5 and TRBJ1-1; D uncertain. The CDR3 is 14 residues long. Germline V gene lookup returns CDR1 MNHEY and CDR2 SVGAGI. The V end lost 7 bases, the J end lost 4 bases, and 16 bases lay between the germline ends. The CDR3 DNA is TGTGCCAGCACTCCCTCGACAAGGCGCACTGAAGCTTTCTTT. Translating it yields CASTPSTRRTEAFF.

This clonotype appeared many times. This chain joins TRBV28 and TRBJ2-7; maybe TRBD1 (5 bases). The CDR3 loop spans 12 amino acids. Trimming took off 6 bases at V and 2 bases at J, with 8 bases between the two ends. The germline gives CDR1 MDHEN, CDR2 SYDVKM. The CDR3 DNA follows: TGTGCCAGCAGAGACAGAGCCTACGAGCAGTACTTC. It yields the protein CASRDRAYEQYF.

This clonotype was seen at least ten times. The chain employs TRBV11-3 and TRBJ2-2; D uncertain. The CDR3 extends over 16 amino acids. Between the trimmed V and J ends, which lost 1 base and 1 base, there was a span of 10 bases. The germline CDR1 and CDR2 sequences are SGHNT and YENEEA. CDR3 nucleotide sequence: TGTGCCAGCAGCTTAGTCCCTGTACAGAACACCGGGGAGCTGTTTTTT. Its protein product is CASSLVPVQNTGELFF.

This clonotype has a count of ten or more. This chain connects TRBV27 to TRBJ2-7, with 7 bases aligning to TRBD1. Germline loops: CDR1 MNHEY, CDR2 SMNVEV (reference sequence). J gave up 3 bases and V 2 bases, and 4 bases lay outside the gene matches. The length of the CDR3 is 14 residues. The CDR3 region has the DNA TGTGCCAGCAGTTTACTCCGACAGGGCTACGAGCAGTACTTC. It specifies CASSLLRQGYEQYF.

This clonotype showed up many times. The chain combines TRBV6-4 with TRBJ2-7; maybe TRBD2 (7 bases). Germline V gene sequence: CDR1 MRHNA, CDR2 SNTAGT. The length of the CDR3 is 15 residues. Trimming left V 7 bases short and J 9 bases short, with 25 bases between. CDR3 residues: CASTSTEGGRRWQYF. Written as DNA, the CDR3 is TGTGCCAGCACCTCCACGGAGGGGGGGCGGAGGTGGCAGTACTTC.

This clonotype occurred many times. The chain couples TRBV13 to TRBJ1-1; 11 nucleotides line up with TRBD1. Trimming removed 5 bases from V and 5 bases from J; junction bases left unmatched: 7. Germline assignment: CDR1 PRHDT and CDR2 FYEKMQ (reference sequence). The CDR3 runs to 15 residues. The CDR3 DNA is TGTGCCAGCAGCCCCGGACAGGGGGCTTGGACTGAAGCTTTCTTT. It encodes CASSPGQGAWTEAFF.

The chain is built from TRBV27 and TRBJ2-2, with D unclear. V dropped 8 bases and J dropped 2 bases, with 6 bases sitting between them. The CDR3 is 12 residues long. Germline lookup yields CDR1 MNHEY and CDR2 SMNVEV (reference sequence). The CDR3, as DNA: TGTGCCAGCCTCAGTAACACCGGGGAGCTGTTTTTT. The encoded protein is CASLSNTGELFF.

The CDR3 loop reads CASSPGGPVYEQYF. The CDR3 nucleotides are TGTGCCAGCAGCCCAGGGGGGCCAGTCTACGAGCAGTACTTC. The rearrangement uses TRBV11-3 and TRBJ2-7; D is possibly TRBD1 (7 bases). The germline V and J ends were trimmed by 5 bases and 3 bases, with 14 bases remaining between them. This CDR3 spans 14 amino acids. Germline CDR1 and CDR2: SGHNT and YENEEA.

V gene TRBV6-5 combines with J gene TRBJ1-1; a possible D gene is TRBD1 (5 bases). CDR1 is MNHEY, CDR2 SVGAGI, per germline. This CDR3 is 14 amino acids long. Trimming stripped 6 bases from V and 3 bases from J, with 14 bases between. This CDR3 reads CASRLDSRYTEAFF. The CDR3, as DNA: TGTGCCAGCAGATTAGACAGCCGTTACACTGAAGCTTTCTTT.

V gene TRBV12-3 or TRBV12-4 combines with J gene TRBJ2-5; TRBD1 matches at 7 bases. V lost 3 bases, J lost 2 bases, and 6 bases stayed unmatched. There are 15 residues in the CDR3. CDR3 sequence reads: CASSLGRGTQETQYF. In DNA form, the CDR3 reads TGTGCCAGCAGTTTGGGCAGGGGGACACAAGAGACCCAGTACTTC.

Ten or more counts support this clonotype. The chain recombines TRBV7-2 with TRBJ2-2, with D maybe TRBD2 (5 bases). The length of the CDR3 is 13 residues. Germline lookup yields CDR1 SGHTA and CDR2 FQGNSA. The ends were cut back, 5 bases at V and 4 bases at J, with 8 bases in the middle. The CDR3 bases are TGTGCCAGCAGCGTTCGGGGCACCGGGGAGCTGTTTTTT. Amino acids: CASSVRGTGELFF. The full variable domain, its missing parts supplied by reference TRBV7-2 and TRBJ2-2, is GAGVSQSPSNKVTEKGKDVELRCDPISGHTALYWYRQSLGQGLEFLIYFQGNSAPDKSGLPSDRFSAERTGGSVSTLTIQRTQQEDSAVYLCASSVRGTGELFFGEGSRLTVL.

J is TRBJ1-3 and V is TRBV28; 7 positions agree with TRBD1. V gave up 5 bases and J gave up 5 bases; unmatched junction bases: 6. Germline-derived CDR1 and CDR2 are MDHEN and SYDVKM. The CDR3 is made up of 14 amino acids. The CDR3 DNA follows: TGTGCCAGCAGTGCCCGACAGGGCCGAAACACCATATATTTT. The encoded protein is CASSARQGRNTIYF.

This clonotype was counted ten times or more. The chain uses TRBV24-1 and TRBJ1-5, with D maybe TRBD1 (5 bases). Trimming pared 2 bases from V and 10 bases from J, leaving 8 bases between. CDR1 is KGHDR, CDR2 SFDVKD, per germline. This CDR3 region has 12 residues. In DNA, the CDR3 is TGTGCCACCAGTGATTCGGGGGGACCCCAGCATTTT. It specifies CATSDSGGPQHF.

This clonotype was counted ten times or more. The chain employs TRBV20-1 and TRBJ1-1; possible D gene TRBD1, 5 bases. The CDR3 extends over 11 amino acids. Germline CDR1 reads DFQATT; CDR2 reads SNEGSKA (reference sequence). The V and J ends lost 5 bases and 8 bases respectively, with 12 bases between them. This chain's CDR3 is CSAGVTDEAFF. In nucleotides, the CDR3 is TGCAGTGCTGGGGTGACAGACGAAGCTTTCTTT.

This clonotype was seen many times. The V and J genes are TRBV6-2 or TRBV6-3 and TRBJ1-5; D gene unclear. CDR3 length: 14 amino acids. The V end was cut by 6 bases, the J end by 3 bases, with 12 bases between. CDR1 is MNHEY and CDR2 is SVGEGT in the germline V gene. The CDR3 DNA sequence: TGTGCCAGCAGCAAGCGTGGAAACAATCAGCCCCAGCATTTT. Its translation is CASSKRGNNQPQHF.

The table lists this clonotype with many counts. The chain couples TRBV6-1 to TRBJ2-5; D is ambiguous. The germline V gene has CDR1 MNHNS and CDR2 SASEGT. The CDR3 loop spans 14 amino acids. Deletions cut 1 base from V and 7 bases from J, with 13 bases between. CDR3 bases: TGTGCCAGCAGTGAAGGCGTAGGCCTGGGGACCCAGTACTTC. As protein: CASSEGVGLGTQYF.

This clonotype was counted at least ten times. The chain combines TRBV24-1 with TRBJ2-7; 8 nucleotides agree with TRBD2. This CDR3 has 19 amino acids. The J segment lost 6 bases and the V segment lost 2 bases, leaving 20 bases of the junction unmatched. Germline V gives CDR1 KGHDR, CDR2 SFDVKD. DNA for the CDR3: TGTGCCACCAGTGATTCGGGGGGGACGGGAGGTCGAGGCGGAGGCGAGCAGTACTTC. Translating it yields CATSDSGGTGGRGGGEQYF.

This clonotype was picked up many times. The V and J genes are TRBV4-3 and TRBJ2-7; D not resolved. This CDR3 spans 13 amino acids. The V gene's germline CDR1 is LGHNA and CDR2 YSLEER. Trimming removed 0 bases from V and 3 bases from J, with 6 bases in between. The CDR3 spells CASSQDYSYEQYF. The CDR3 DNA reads TGCGCCAGCAGCCAAGATTACAGCTACGAGCAGTACTTC.